This TCR beta chain comes out of a study of a mutant IDH1 vaccine in newly diagnosed glioma. Background on the study: Beginning 4-6 weeks after radiotherapy alone, or with temozolomide cycles, vaccination took place. Treated individuals were around 60% male and roughly 38% female, averaging about 40 years of age.

Regarding time point: week 47, end of study. The investigators gave 300 ug of mutant IDH1 20-mer peptide in each vaccine dose, together with topical imiquimod. The patients were given eight vaccinations, one each in weeks 1, 3, 5, 7, 11, 15, 19 and 23. Here immunoSEQ multiplex PCR was the method, and the copy in TCRdb shows in-frame clones only, minus some. The repertoire consists of approximately 56,000 clones, with about two thirds occurring once and the leading ten covering about 5%. Germline V CDR1 and CDR2: SEHNR, FQNEAQ (reference sequence). The CDR3 consists of 10 residues. Trimming cost V 8 bases and J 3 bases, with 3 bases left between them. With regard to this clone: The antigen is undetermined.

The receptor was derived from a man aged 35-49 years with glioma. Some clones in this sample may be carry-over from other donors' samples. V and J are TRBV7-9 and TRBJ2-3, with D unresolved. The specimen was peripheral blood mononuclear cells (PBMCs), collected from a glioma patient whose treatment included an IDH1 peptide vaccine. The CDR3 nucleotides read TGTGCCAGCGGAACAGATACGCAGTATTTT. Translated: CASGTDTQYF.